The clone carrying this T cell receptor (beta chain) was seen repeatedly, ten times or more. What it binds is unknown. The data are from a study of T-cell reconstitution after alpha-beta-depleted transplantation in children. Study results and limitations: Once a year had passed after transplant, T-cell counts and diversity came mostly from newly produced T cells. Several hundred rapidly expanded clones from non-depleted graft cells reportedly supplied alpha-beta T cells about two months post-transplant. Diversity of TCRbeta at day 60 was high in some patients, arising from surviving recipient T cells and thymic progenitors.

A library of TCRbeta sequences, prepared with unique molecular identifiers, was generated. MiXCR, applied by TCRdb to the PCR reads, yields one record per CDR3 protein. Seen here are approximately 290,000 distinct CDR3 sequences, 11% observed once, and the top ten hold around 20%. The germline gives CDR1 DFQATT, CDR2 SNEGSKA (reference sequence). CDR3 length: 14 residues. V was clipped by 2 bases and J by 4 bases; unmatched bases: 6. The genes are TRBV20-1 and TRBJ2-5; 8 nucleotides match TRBD1. The receptor was isolated from a male patient aged 2 to 10 who had a stem cell transplant for chronic granulomatous disease, so the T cells may come from the graft donor. Source: peripheral blood, taken 180 days after TCRalphabeta/CD19-depleted stem cell transplant. The CDR3 loop reads CSARPGQGGETQYF. CDR3 sequence (DNA): TGCAGTGCTAGACCCGGACAGGGCGGAGAGACCCAGTACTTC.